The 5 T cell receptor beta chains listed next were all sequenced from one sample in a study of T-cell memory formation after mild COVID-19. Each CDR3 protein gets one entry after TCRdb re-called the 5' RACE reads with MiXCR. The top ten clones hold around a fifth of a sample with around 260,000 distinct CDR3 sequences, 15% to 20% of them seen once. The material sequenced was PBMCs or a T cell subset sorted from them (not recorded which). The receptors shown here come from a man in his late teens or twenties who had mild COVID-19 (a few samples of this study predate the infection). Cell type and time point are not known.

The V gene is TRBV27, the J gene TRBJ2-7; 8 bases map to TRBD2. V trimming: 3 bases; J trimming: 6 bases; junction bases outside the gene matches: 4. The CDR3 extends over 13 amino acids. The germline CDR1 and CDR2 sequences are MNHEY and SMNVEV (reference sequence). For the CDR3, the DNA is TGTGCCAGCAGTTTCCCCGGGGGGGCCGAGCAGTACTTC. Translation: CASSFPGGAEQYF.

This clonotype has just a few counts. V is TRBV5-6 and J is TRBJ1-6; 8 nucleotides agree with TRBD1. This CDR3 region has 17 residues. The junction had 12 bases not matched to a gene; V was cut back by 0 bases and J by 10 bases. Germline lookup yields CDR1 SGHDT and CDR2 YYEEEE. The CDR3 nucleotides read TGTGCCAGCAGCTTGGTAAGGACAGGGAGAAGTCGGTCACCCCTCCACTTT. Translated: CASSLVRTGRSRSPLHF.

V usage is TRBV20-1 and J usage is TRBJ1-6, with a tentative D call TRBD1 (5 bases). Germline CDR1 and CDR2: DFQATT and SNEGSKA (reference sequence). The CDR3 extends over 16 amino acids. The V end was cut by 0 bases, the J end by 10 bases, with 19 bases between. The CDR3 protein is CSARDPTGLGASPLHF. CDR3 sequence (DNA): TGCAGTGCTAGAGACCCAACGGGCCTAGGGGCATCACCCCTCCACTTT.

CDR3 in amino acids: CSVPGQSQSNYGYTF. DNA for the CDR3: TGCAGCGTACCAGGACAATCACAGAGTAACTATGGCTACACCTTC. The rearrangement uses TRBV29-1 and TRBJ1-2; perhaps TRBD1 as D (5 bases). The ends were cut back, 6 bases at V and 1 base at J, with 18 bases in the middle. This CDR3 is built from 15 residues. The germline V gene has CDR1 SQVTM and CDR2 ANQGSEA.

The chain joins TRBV4-2 to TRBJ2-7, with D perhaps matching TRBD1 (5 bases). V was pared by 0 bases and J by 3 bases, with 24 bases between. Per the germline V gene, CDR1 is LGHNA and CDR2 is YNFKEQ. This CDR3 comprises 19 residues. CDR3 nucleotide sequence: TGTGCCAGCAGCCAAGAGCAGGACATGTACACCCCAGCCCACTACGAGCAGTACTTC. It specifies CASSQEQDMYTPAHYEQYF.